The source of this T cell receptor beta chain is a study of cytotoxic CD8 clonotypes in ibrutinib-treated CLL. The protocol was immunoSEQ multiplex PCR, while the TCRdb copy is restricted to in-frame clones and leaves out a portion. This sample carries some 200,000 clones, 70% of them seen once, and the ten largest clones take 5.9%. V lost 3 bases and J 7 bases, leaving 13 bases between the germline ends. Germline V lookup: CDR1 LNHDA, CDR2 SQIVND (reference sequence). The CDR3 is 14 residues long. This TCR was sampled from a human donor with chronic lymphocytic leukemia. This chain joins TRBV19 and TRBJ2-1; D is possibly TRBD2 (7 bases). The starting material was PBMCs, obtained after 12 months of ibrutinib treatment. The CDR3 DNA is TGTGCCAGTAGTATCCGGGGGGCCTGGAATGAGCAGTTCTTC. Translation gives CASSIRGAWNEQFF.